These 10 T cell receptor beta chains were sequenced from one sample in a study of cytomegalovirus exposure and HLA in healthy donors. The study ran its PCR with 60 Vbeta and 13 Jbeta primers. TCRdb keeps only in-frame clones here, not all; method: immunoSEQ multiplex PCR. The sample holds about 120,000 clones; around four fifths are singletons and the top ten take 20%. Sequenced input: PBMCs. The receptors originated from a man between 18 and 35 years old in good health and CMV-seropositive.

The chain combines TRBV5-5 with TRBJ2-2; maybe TRBD1 (6 bases). Per germline, CDR1 SGHKS and CDR2 YYEKEE (reference sequence). This CDR3 region has 14 residues. The ends were cut back, 3 bases at V and 0 bases at J, with 6 bases in the middle. CDR3 amino acids: CASSYRANTGELFF. DNA for the CDR3: TGTGCCAGCAGCTACAGGGCGAACACCGGGGAGCTGTTTTTT.

The V and J genes are TRBV5-4 and TRBJ2-3, with 9 nucleotides matching TRBD1. Germline CDR1 is SGHNT and CDR2 is YYREEE (reference sequence). The J segment lost 2 bases and the V segment lost 5 bases, leaving 9 bases of the junction unmatched. The CDR3 has 16 residues. The DNA for the CDR3 is TGTGCCAGCAGACCTACAGGGGGCGTAAACACAGATACGCAGTATTTT. It codes for CASRPTGGVNTDTQYF. The full variable domain, with the rest looked up from reference TRBV5-4 and TRBJ2-3, is ETGVTQSPTHLIKTRGQQVTLRCSSQSGHNTVSWYQQALGQGPQFIFQYYREEENGRGNFPPRFSGLQFPNYSSELNVNALELDDSALYLCASRPTGGVNTDTQYFGPGTRLTVL.

This clone is a singleton in its sample. The sample carries other DNA sequences with the same CDR3. This chain links TRBV30 with TRBJ2-5; D gene ambiguous. V was trimmed by 0 bases and J by 4 bases, leaving 6 bases between them. The CDR3 totals 12 residues. Germline CDR1 is GTSNPN and CDR2 is SVGIG (reference sequence). The DNA for the CDR3 is TGTGCCTGGAGTGTTTCGGGAGAGACCCAGTACTTC. It encodes CAWSVSGETQYF.

The chain is built from TRBV28 and TRBJ2-7; possible D gene TRBD2, 6 bases. Trimming left V 3 bases short and J 2 bases short, with 11 bases between. Germline V CDR1 and CDR2: MDHEN, SYDVKM. The CDR3 is 14 amino acids. The CDR3 DNA reads as TGTGCCAGCAGTTTGGGGCTAGCGCCCTACGAGCAGTACTTC. Translated, it gives CASSLGLAPYEQYF.

J is TRBJ2-2 and V is TRBV9; 10 bases agree with TRBD1. V dropped 8 bases and J dropped 4; count of bases not matched to a gene: 11. The germline V gene has CDR1 SGDLS and CDR2 YYNGEE. The CDR3 totals 16 residues. CDR3 sequence (DNA): TGTGCCAGGTGGGACAGGGGTTGGGTTGGCACCGGGGAGCTGTTTTTT. Protein sequence: CARWDRGWVGTGELFF. Full variable domain (missing parts from reference TRBV9 and TRBJ2-2): DSGVTQTPKHLITATGQRVTLRCSPRSGDLSVYWYQQSLDQGLQFLIQYYNGEERAKGNILERFSAQQFPDLHSELNLSSLELGDSALYFCARWDRGWVGTGELFFGEGSRLTVL.

The table lists this clone with a count of one. The chain couples TRBV7-7 to TRBJ2-7, with a tentative D call TRBD2 (5 bases). Trimming took off 2 bases at V and 9 bases at J, with 14 bases between the two ends. This CDR3 is 13 amino acids long. The V gene's germline CDR1 is SSHAT and CDR2 FNYEAQ (reference sequence). In DNA form, the CDR3 reads TGTGCCAGCAGCTTAACTCACGACGGGGTGCAGTACTTC. Translation: CASSLTHDGVQYF. Combining the CDR3 with reference TRBV7-7 and TRBJ2-7 gives the whole variable domain GAGVSQSPRYKVTKRGQDVTLRCDPISSHATLYWYQQALGQGPEFLTYFNYEAQPDKSGLPSDRFSAERPEGSISTLTIQRTEQRDSAMYRCASSLTHDGVQYFGPGTRLTVT.

The J gene is TRBJ1-2, the V gene TRBV7-3; D is possibly TRBD1 (6 bases). This CDR3 has 14 amino acids. Between the trimmed V and J ends, which lost 0 bases and 4 bases, there was a span of 9 bases. CDR1 is SGHTA and CDR2 is FQGTGA in the germline V gene. CDR3 coding DNA: TGTGCCAGCAGCTTAACGGAACAGGGCTATGGCTACACCTTC. It codes for CASSLTEQGYGYTF. Full variable domain (missing parts from reference TRBV7-3 and TRBJ1-2): GAGVSQTPSNKVTEKGKYVELRCDPISGHTALYWYRQSLGQGPEFLIYFQGTGAADDSGLPNDRFFAVRPEGSVSTLKIQRTERGDSAVYLCASSLTEQGYGYTFGSGTRLTVV.

The chain links TRBV6-1 to TRBJ1-2; no definite D call. The V gene's germline CDR1 is MNHNS and CDR2 SASEGT. Trimming shortened V by 3 bases and J by 4 bases, and 12 bases separated the two germline ends. The CDR3 sequence is 14 residues long. The DNA of the CDR3 is TGTGCCAGCAGTGACTCCAGTGGTCCCTATGGCTACACCTTC. It codes for CASSDSSGPYGYTF.

This clone came up a few times. The gene calls are TRBV6-1 and TRBJ1-2; 10 bases are a match to TRBD1. This CDR3 contains 15 residues. CDR1 MNHNS and CDR2 SASEGT come from the germline V gene. The ends lost 4 bases at V and 4 bases at J; junction bases unmatched: 6. CDR3 nucleotides: TGTGCCAGCAGTGGGGACAGGGGTTCGGGCTATGGCTACACCTTC. Protein: CASSGDRGSGYGYTF.

The rearrangement uses TRBV27 and TRBJ2-7, with D uncertain. Trimming cost V 6 bases and J 2 bases, with 11 bases left between them. Germline values: CDR1 MNHEY, CDR2 SMNVEV (reference sequence). The CDR3 length is 13 residues. The CDR3: CASSPTPTYEQYF. The CDR3 nucleotides read TGTGCCAGCAGCCCGACACCCACCTACGAGCAGTACTTC.